Shown below are 3 T cell receptor beta chains from a single sample sequenced in a study of regulatory T cells in long-lasting Graves disease. Building of the TCR beta libraries involved iRepertoire HTBI primers and Arm-PCR of CDR3 regions. MiXCR was run by TCRdb on the multiplex PCR reads, yielding one entry per CDR3 protein. The sample gives 540,000 or so distinct CDR3 sequences, roughly 13% of which show up once; 8% to 10% is in the top ten. The time point: newly diagnosed GD, antithyroid drugs for less than 3 months. RNA isolated from PBMCs was used to make the TCR library. These data were also filed under a second study, of T cells in Graves' hyperthyroidism and ophthalmopathy.

This material consisted of peripheral blood mononuclear cells (PBMCs), taken at new diagnosis, from a patient treated with antithyroid drugs. These receptors came from a young man with Graves disease.

This clonotype has a count of ten or more. This chain uses TRBV27 with TRBJ2-1; either TRBD1 or TRBD2 may fit D (5 bases each). The CDR3 is 16 amino acids. Germline CDR1 is MNHEY and CDR2 is SMNVEV (reference sequence). V was cut by 0 bases and J by 5 bases, with 14 bases left in between. The CDR3 loop reads CASSLSSARDDNEQFF. CDR3 bases: TGTGCCAGCAGTTTATCGTCTGCGAGGGACGACAATGAGCAGTTCTTC.

This clonotype appeared many times. Here the CDR3 reads CASSEREPGELFF. In DNA form, the CDR3 reads TGCGCCAGCAGTGAGCGAGAGCCCGGGGAGCTGTTTTTT. The rearrangement joins TRBV10-1 to TRBJ2-2; unclear D gene. V was pared by 2 bases and J by 6 bases, with 7 bases between. This CDR3 comprises 13 residues. Germline values: CDR1 WNHNN, CDR2 SYGVQD (reference sequence).

This clonotype has just a few counts. This chain uses TRBV29-1 with TRBJ2-7; TRBD1 matches 9 bases. The CDR3 runs 13 residues. Germline assignment: CDR1 SQVTM and CDR2 ANQGSEA. Trimming removed 4 bases from V and 5 bases from J; junction bases left unmatched: 6. The CDR3 sequence: CSVGTGVGHEQYF. For the CDR3, the DNA is TGCAGCGTTGGGACAGGGGTGGGGCACGAGCAGTACTTC.